The 23 T cell receptor beta chains given below trace back to one sample, sequenced in a study of CXCR3-negative and CXCR3-positive naive CD8 T cells. Antigens of these TCRs are unknown. Study results and caveats: The study found more hydrophobic TRB CDR3s in CXCR3-positive naive cells than in CXCR3-negative naive cells.

In preparing the TRB cDNA libraries, 5' RACE with UMI labels was used. Each CDR3 protein gets one entry in TCRdb, which reprocessed the 5' RACE reads and gives no DNA. The sample has approximately 140,000 distinct CDR3 sequences. Material for sequencing was naive CXCR3+ CD8+ T cells from blood. This sample's subset: CD45RO-CCR7+CD27+CD95- naive CD8+ T cells expressing CXCR3 (TNR3+). These receptor sequences come from a human donor in good health. Some clones in this sample may be carry-over from other donors' samples.

The chain employs TRBV4-3 and TRBJ1-1. CDR1 LGHNA and CDR2 YSLEER come from the germline V gene. The CDR3 contains 17 residues. Here the CDR3 reads CASSQDPPGGTNTEAFF.

The rearrangement links TRBV29-1 to TRBJ2-7; the D call of TRBD2 rests on TCRdb alone, since no DNA is present to check it. Germline V gene data show CDR1 as SQVTM and CDR2 as ANQGSEA. This CDR3 has 15 residues. CDR3 sequence reads: CSVVGLGLAEDEQYF.

This CDR3 is CASSDGLAGVGNEQFF. The chain combines TRBV6-1 with TRBJ2-1; TCRdb indicates TRBD2, and absent DNA this call remains unverified. The CDR3 is 16 amino acids. The germline CDR1 and CDR2 sequences are MNHNS and SASEGT.

The V and J genes are TRBV20-1 and TRBJ1-2. The CDR3 covers 13 residues. The germline CDR1 and CDR2 sequences are DFQATT and SNEGSKA (reference sequence). The CDR3: CSARDVETYGYTF.

The chain employs TRBV11-2 and TRBJ2-7; TCRdb returns TRBD2, unconfirmable since there is no DNA. CDR3 length equals 13 residues. In germline, CDR1 is SGHAT, CDR2 FQNNGV. CDR3 loop: CASSWGGPYEQYF.

The rearrangement links TRBV5-1 to TRBJ2-2; without DNA, the TCRdb call of TRBD1 cannot be checked. This CDR3 is built from 20 residues. Germline V CDR1 and CDR2: SGHRS, YFSETQ. This CDR3 is CASSLVFRLSGVLYTGELFF.

The V gene is TRBV10-1, the J gene TRBJ2-7. The V gene's germline CDR1 is WNHNN and CDR2 SYGVQD (reference sequence). The CDR3 consists of 14 residues. CDR3 region: CASSATGSSYEQYF.

The chain is built from TRBV7-9 and TRBJ2-7; TCRdb's assignment of TRBD2 cannot be checked, as there is no DNA. Germline-derived CDR1 and CDR2 are SEHNR and FQNEAQ (reference sequence). The CDR3 is 16 amino acids. The CDR3 is CASSGTSGRAPYEQYF.

The chain employs TRBV6-5 and TRBJ2-7. Germline CDR1 reads MNHEY; CDR2 reads SVGAGI. There are 14 residues in the CDR3. Here the CDR3 reads CASSYSGEPYEQYF.

The J gene is TRBJ2-2, the V gene TRBV7-9. CDR1 is SEHNR, CDR2 FQNEAQ, per germline (reference sequence). The CDR3 extends over 15 amino acids. The CDR3 spells CASSSGISNTGELFF.

This chain uses TRBV7-9 with TRBJ2-5. This CDR3 contains 14 residues. Per the germline V gene, CDR1 is SEHNR and CDR2 is FQNEAQ (reference sequence). CDR3 in amino acids: CASSLETDQETQYF.

The V gene is TRBV29-1, the J gene TRBJ2-1; TCRdb's D gene call, TRBD1, goes unchecked for lack of DNA. Germline V gene lookup returns CDR1 SQVTM and CDR2 ANQGSEA. The length of the CDR3 is 13 residues. The CDR3 spells CSVEPGSYNEQFF.

The chain recombines TRBV29-1 with TRBJ2-5; absent DNA, TCRdb's TRBD1 call cannot be checked. The CDR3 extends over 15 amino acids. Germline assignment: CDR1 SQVTM and CDR2 ANQGSEA. The CDR3 reads CSVVLVGTVKETQYF.

The V gene is TRBV28, the J gene TRBJ2-7; TCRdb reports TRBD2, a call that lacks DNA to check it against. CDR3 length: 15 residues. Germline values: CDR1 MDHEN, CDR2 SYDVKM. CDR3 sequence reads: CASSITSVSSYEQYF. Looking up the rest from reference TRBV28 and TRBJ2-7 gives the full variable domain: DVKVTQSSRYLVKRTGEKVFLECVQDMDHENMFWYRQDPGLGLRLIYFSYDVKMKEKGDIPEGYSVSREKKERFSLILESASTNQTSMYLCASSITSVSSYEQYFGPGTRLTVT.

The J gene is TRBJ2-2, the V gene TRBV28; without DNA, the TCRdb call of TRBD1 cannot be checked. This CDR3 region has 19 residues. The germline V gene has CDR1 MDHEN and CDR2 SYDVKM. The CDR3 sequence is CASTPSGHPTGSPSGELFF.

The chain employs TRBV20-1 and TRBJ1-2. Looked up from germline, CDR1 is DFQATT and CDR2 is SNEGSKA (reference sequence). This CDR3 is built from 17 residues. The CDR3 spells CSARDPVGLGANYGYTF.

The chain employs TRBV12-3 or TRBV12-4 and TRBJ2-2; TCRdb proposes TRBD1, but this gene call is untestable without DNA. CDR3 length: 16 amino acids. The CDR3 loop reads CASGTKRFPNTGELFF.

The rearrangement joins TRBV7-7 to TRBJ2-3; TCRdb outputs TRBD2, but without DNA this stays unchecked. Germline V gene lookup returns CDR1 SSHAT and CDR2 FNYEAQ (reference sequence). CDR3 length equals 16 residues. The CDR3 loop reads CASSPHPTAAPDTQYF.

The V and J genes are TRBV28 and TRBJ2-1; lacking DNA, the TRBD1 call made by TCRdb goes unchecked. The CDR3 contains 13 residues. CDR1 and CDR2 (germline): MDHEN, SYDVKM. The CDR3 sequence is CASSLRGRNEQFF.

This rearrangement joins TRBV28 to TRBJ1-1. The length of the CDR3 is 13 residues. Looked up from germline, CDR1 is MDHEN and CDR2 is SYDVKM. The CDR3 loop reads CASSSMGNTEAFF.

V usage is TRBV20-1 and J usage is TRBJ2-1; TCRdb calls TRBD2, which cannot be checked without DNA. The CDR3 totals 15 residues. Germline V gives CDR1 DFQATT, CDR2 SNEGSKA (reference sequence). The CDR3: CSAIEGASVYNEQFF.

J is TRBJ1-1 and V is TRBV29-1; the D call from TCRdb, TRBD1, cannot be confirmed without DNA. The germline V gene encodes CDR1 SQVTM and CDR2 ANQGSEA. The CDR3 is 12 amino acids. The CDR3 loop reads CSVFPGNTEAFF. The whole variable domain, filled in from reference TRBV29-1 and TRBJ1-1, reads SAVISQKPSRDICQRGTSLTIQCQVDSQVTMMFWYRQQPGQSLTLIATANQGSEATYESGFVIDKFPISRPNLTFSTLTVSNMSPEDSSIYLCSVFPGNTEAFFGQGTRLTVV.

This sequence joins TRBV12-3 or TRBV12-4 and TRBJ1-2; TCRdb's assignment of TRBD1 cannot be checked, as there is no DNA. This CDR3 has 16 residues. The CDR3 loop is CASSLLQDSTNYGYTF.